The 30 T cell receptor beta chains below were found in one sample sequenced in a study of T cell changes during pregnancy in multiple sclerosis. Repertoires were generated with immunoSEQ multiplex PCR, while TCRdb's copy carries only in-frame clones and drops some. The sample lists over 65,000 clones; 85% to 95% were seen once. Specimen: peripheral blood, collected in the first trimester of pregnancy. The receptor set was obtained from a female donor in good health, enrolled as a control in a pregnancy study.

CDR3 nucleotide sequence: TGTGCCAGCACCATAGGGGGGGAAGAGACCCAGTACTTC. It encodes CASTIGGEETQYF. This sequence joins TRBV28 and TRBJ2-5, with D tentatively TRBD2 (7 bases). Between the trimmed V and J ends, which lost 7 bases and 3 bases, there was a span of 12 bases. CDR3 size: 13 residues. Germline V CDR1 and CDR2: MDHEN, SYDVKM.

The chain employs TRBV7-2 and TRBJ2-1; no firm D call. This CDR3 has 13 amino acids. Trimming left V 1 base short and J 4 bases short, with 5 bases between. Germline assignment: CDR1 SGHTA and CDR2 FQGNSA. In nucleotides, the CDR3 is TGTGCCAGCAGCTTAGAGAGGTACAATGAGCAGTTCTTC. As protein: CASSLERYNEQFF.

The chain carries TRBV19 and TRBJ2-7, with 8 bases aligning to TRBD1. Germline CDR1 is LNHDA and CDR2 is SQIVND (reference sequence). The CDR3 is 15 residues long. V shed 3 bases and J 1 base; nucleotides not matched to a gene: 5. The CDR3, as DNA: TGTGCCAGTAGTATTTCCCGGACAGGGTCCTACGAGCAGTACTTC. The encoded protein is CASSISRTGSYEQYF.

The chain couples TRBV9 to TRBJ2-2; 8 positions match TRBD2. The germline V gene has CDR1 SGDLS and CDR2 YYNGEE. This CDR3 spans 16 amino acids. V lost 3 bases, J lost 0 bases, and 4 bases stayed unmatched. The CDR3 nucleotides are TGTGCCAGCAGCGCGCGGACTAGCCCGAACACCGGGGAGCTGTTTTTT. This translates into CASSARTSPNTGELFF.

The V and J genes are TRBV9 and TRBJ2-3, with D possibly TRBD2 on 5 matching bases. V lost 3 bases and J 2 bases, leaving 16 bases between the germline ends. The CDR3 sequence is 16 residues long. CDR1 is SGDLS, CDR2 YYNGEE, per germline. CDR3 protein: CASSEPLVPATDTQYF. CDR3 nucleotides: TGTGCCAGCAGCGAACCACTAGTCCCGGCCACAGATACGCAGTATTTT. Together with reference TRBV9 and TRBJ2-3, the CDR3 gives the full variable domain: DSGVTQTPKHLITATGQRVTLRCSPRSGDLSVYWYQQSLDQGLQFLIQYYNGEERAKGNILERFSAQQFPDLHSELNLSSLELGDSALYFCASSEPLVPATDTQYFGPGTRLTVL.

This clone was observed at least ten times. The chain couples TRBV13 to TRBJ2-1, with 8 nucleotides matching TRBD1. The CDR3 totals 13 residues. Germline V gives CDR1 PRHDT, CDR2 FYEKMQ (reference sequence). The ends lost 6 bases at V and 4 bases at J; junction bases unmatched: 2. CDR3 in amino acids: CASRDRGYNEQFF. CDR3 nucleotides: TGTGCCAGCAGAGACAGGGGATACAATGAGCAGTTCTTC.

In its sample, this clone was seen a few times. The V and J genes are TRBV5-4 and TRBJ2-3; 7 bases agree with TRBD2. CDR1 and CDR2 from the germline V gene are SGHNT and YYREEE (reference sequence). This CDR3 contains 16 residues. V lost 4 bases, J lost 2 bases, and 10 bases stayed unmatched. The CDR3: CASSPSPLAATDTQYF. The DNA for the CDR3 is TGTGCCAGCAGCCCATCTCCCCTAGCGGCCACAGATACGCAGTATTTT.

The rearrangement joins TRBV7-9 to TRBJ2-7, with 9 nucleotides matching TRBD2. V was pared by 6 bases and J by 7 bases, with 13 bases of the junction left unmatched. CDR1 and CDR2 from the germline V gene are SEHNR and FQNEAQ (reference sequence). CDR3 length: 15 residues. The CDR3 is CASSPRKASGDEQYF. The CDR3 coding sequence is TGTGCCAGCAGTCCCCGTAAGGCTAGCGGGGATGAGCAGTACTTC.

This clone was found once. The J gene is TRBJ1-2, the V gene TRBV4-3; 7 bases align to TRBD1. CDR3 length: 15 residues. J lost 5 bases, V lost 0 bases, and 6 bases had no gene match. Germline V gene lookup returns CDR1 LGHNA and CDR2 YSLEER. The CDR3 loop is CASSQEAGGTYGYTF. The CDR3 DNA is TGCGCCAGCAGCCAAGAGGCAGGGGGGACGTATGGCTACACCTTC.

This clone appeared once. The J gene is TRBJ1-5, the V gene TRBV9; unclear D gene. Per the germline V gene, CDR1 is SGDLS and CDR2 is YYNGEE. This CDR3 is 13 amino acids long. The ends were cut back, 1 base at V and 1 base at J, with 3 bases in the middle. This chain's CDR3 is CASSVSSNQPQHF. The CDR3 coding sequence is TGTGCCAGCAGCGTAAGCAGCAATCAGCCCCAGCATTTT.

This chain links TRBV28 with TRBJ1-1, with no clear D. This CDR3 has 10 residues. V was clipped by 10 bases and J by 5 bases, with 8 bases between them. Germline CDR1 and CDR2: MDHEN and SYDVKM. The CDR3 sequence is CATGWTEAFF. The CDR3 DNA sequence: TGTGCCACCGGGTGGACTGAAGCTTTCTTT.

The J gene is TRBJ1-1, the V gene TRBV7-8; D possibly corresponds to TRBD1 (5 bases). The CDR3 consists of 13 residues. V lost 5 bases and J lost 5, with 12 bases in between. From germline, CDR1 is SGHVS and CDR2 FQNEAQ. CDR3 region: CASSPPGWTEAFF. CDR3 nucleotide sequence: TGTGCCAGCAGCCCCCCAGGGTGGACTGAAGCTTTCTTT.

The chain uses TRBV6-1 and TRBJ1-1; D call uncertain. The germline V gene encodes CDR1 MNHNS and CDR2 SASEGT. V shed 6 bases and J shed 1 base, with 9 bases lying between them. The CDR3 spans 13 residues. CDR3 bases: TGTGCCAGCAGCTCCATGCGGAACACTGAAGCTTTCTTT. Translated, it gives CASSSMRNTEAFF.

Here the CDR3 DNA reads TGCGCCAGCAGCCGGCCAGCCTCGGGGACAGATACGCAGTATTTT. Translating gives CASSRPASGTDTQYF. The chain has TRBV4-3 and TRBJ2-3, with TRBD2 as a possible D gene (5 bases). Per the germline V gene, CDR1 is LGHNA and CDR2 is YSLEER. The CDR3 covers 15 residues. Trimming removed 4 bases at V and 3 bases at J, with 14 bases between.

This chain joins TRBV7-3 and TRBJ1-2; 7 nucleotides line up with TRBD1. There are 13 residues in the CDR3. Unmatched junction bases numbered 1, after V lost 2 bases and J lost 4 bases. Per the germline V gene, CDR1 is SGHTA and CDR2 is FQGTGA. The CDR3 is CASSLAGGYGYTF. The CDR3 DNA reads as TGTGCCAGCAGCTTAGCAGGGGGCTATGGCTACACCTTC.

The J gene is TRBJ2-1, the V gene TRBV6-6, with D tentatively TRBD1 (6 bases). This CDR3 is 13 amino acids long. Germline values: CDR1 MNHNY, CDR2 SVGAGI (reference sequence). V dropped 7 bases and J dropped 6 bases, with 13 bases sitting between them. DNA of the CDR3: TGTGCCAGCACCCTAGACAGGTTCAATGAGCAGTTCTTC. It encodes CASTLDRFNEQFF.

The rearrangement links TRBV1 to TRBJ1-1. TRBV1 is a recognized pseudogene. The CDR3 covers 15 residues. In nucleotides, the CDR3 is TGCACCAGCAGCCAAGGGAGTATCATGAACACTGAAGCTTTCTTT. It translates to CTSSQGSIMNTEAFF.

The chain carries TRBV5-1 and TRBJ2-3, with no clear D. This CDR3 has 16 amino acids. Germline V CDR1 and CDR2: SGHRS, YFSETQ. V was pared by 4 bases and J by 5 bases, with 20 bases between. CDR3 amino acids: CASSTNPKAAGDTQYF. In nucleotides, the CDR3 is TGCGCCAGCAGCACTAATCCTAAGGCGGCCGGAGATACGCAGTATTTT.

The rearrangement uses TRBV2 and TRBJ1-2, with 10 bases lining up with TRBD1. CDR1 and CDR2 from the germline V gene are SNHLY and FYNNEI. The trim removed 7 bases at V and 8 bases at J, leaving 7 bases unmatched. The CDR3 is 13 amino acids. CDR3 loop: CASMGQGRQGYTF. The CDR3 DNA is TGTGCCAGCATGGGACAGGGGCGGCAGGGCTACACCTTC.

This rearrangement joins TRBV5-4 to TRBJ2-7; D not certain. Per germline, CDR1 SGHNT and CDR2 YYREEE (reference sequence). V lost 3 bases, J lost 3 bases, and 13 bases lay in between. The CDR3 loop spans 14 amino acids. The CDR3 DNA follows: TGTGCCAGCAGCTCTCAGGAAGCCGACTACGAGCAGTACTTC. This translates into CASSSQEADYEQYF.

The J gene is TRBJ1-1, the V gene TRBV5-6; D unresolved. The CDR3 extends over 15 amino acids. Trimming pared 2 bases from V and 2 bases from J, leaving 13 bases between. Germline CDR1 is SGHDT and CDR2 is YYEEEE. The CDR3 sequence is CASSFIDGLNTEAFF. In nucleotides, the CDR3 is TGTGCCAGCAGCTTTATAGACGGGTTAAACACTGAAGCTTTCTTT.

This chain links TRBV12-5 with TRBJ2-1, with 9 bases that match TRBD1. Per the germline V gene, CDR1 is LGHNT and CDR2 is FRNRAP. V was pared by 4 bases and J by 6 bases, with 7 bases of the junction left unmatched. The CDR3 totals 15 residues. CDR3 coding DNA: TGTGCTAGTGGTTCGGGGACAGGGATTGTCAATGAGCAGTTCTTC. It specifies CASGSGTGIVNEQFF.

The chain links TRBV19 to TRBJ1-5; no firm D call. Deletions cut 6 bases from V and 5 bases from J, with 11 bases between. CDR3 length equals 13 residues. Germline V gene data show CDR1 as LNHDA and CDR2 as SQIVND (reference sequence). Here the CDR3 DNA reads TGTGCCAGTAGGCGGAGTTTGGATCAGCCCCAGCATTTT. The encoded protein is CASRRSLDQPQHF.

This clone was seen just once. The V gene is TRBV7-2, the J gene TRBJ2-7; 7 bases agree with TRBD1. V shed 4 bases and J 2 bases; nucleotides not matched to a gene: 5. Germline CDR1 is SGHTA and CDR2 is FQGNSA. The CDR3 contains 14 residues. The CDR3 coding sequence is TGTGCCAGCAGCTGGAGACAGGGCCCCTACGAGCAGTACTTC. This sequence encodes CASSWRQGPYEQYF.

The CDR3 nucleotides are TGCGCCAGCAGCCAAGATTCGGCGGAGAGCTCCTATAATTCACCCCTCCACTTT. It yields the protein CASSQDSAESSYNSPLHF. The J gene is TRBJ1-6, the V gene TRBV4-1; D gene ambiguous. CDR1 and CDR2 from the germline V gene are MGHRA and YSYEKL. The CDR3 runs 18 residues. Trimming took 0 bases from V and 0 from J, leaving 12 bases between them.

A single count supports this clone. The V gene is TRBV19, the J gene TRBJ1-1; possibly TRBD1 for D (5 bases). The CDR3 length is 12 residues. Per the germline V gene, CDR1 is LNHDA and CDR2 is SQIVND (reference sequence). Trimming removed 5 bases at V and 7 bases at J, with 11 bases between. The CDR3 loop is CASSYRGDEAFF. For the CDR3, the DNA is TGTGCCAGTAGTTACCGGGGGGATGAAGCTTTCTTT.

The CDR3 spells CASSLAGGYNGANVLTF. CDR3 bases: TGTGCCAGCAGCTTGGCAGGGGGCTATAATGGGGCCAACGTCCTGACTTTC. This chain links TRBV7-3 with TRBJ2-6; 8 nucleotides agree with TRBD1. The CDR3 extends over 17 amino acids. Germline V lookup: CDR1 SGHTA, CDR2 FQGTGA. The V and J ends lost 3 bases and 3 bases, in that order; junction bases with no gene match: 7.

The chain has TRBV29-1 and TRBJ1-1; 7 bases match TRBD1. Germline CDR1 and CDR2: SQVTM and ANQGSEA. With V trimmed by 7 bases and J by 6 bases, 11 bases remained unmatched. This CDR3 spans 13 amino acids. The CDR3 loop is CSARRGLGAEAFF. The CDR3 DNA sequence: TGCAGCGCCCGAAGGGGGCTCGGGGCTGAAGCTTTCTTT.

The genes are TRBV7-8 and TRBJ2-7; 9 bases map to TRBD1. The trim removed 2 bases at V and 4 bases at J, leaving 3 bases unmatched. The CDR3 is 14 residues long. Germline V lookup: CDR1 SGHVS, CDR2 FQNEAQ. The CDR3 here is CASSLTGTGYEQYF. CDR3 nucleotides: TGTGCCAGCAGCTTAACCGGGACAGGGTACGAGCAGTACTTC.

The CDR3 is CASSQDVGLDSGYTF. CDR3 coding DNA: TGTGCCAGCAGCCAAGATGTGGGGCTCGATTCTGGCTACACCTTC. The rearrangement links TRBV4-2 to TRBJ1-2; D might be TRBD1 (5 bases). The CDR3 spans 15 residues. Germline V gene lookup returns CDR1 LGHNA and CDR2 YNFKEQ. Trimming pared 0 bases from V and 7 bases from J, leaving 15 bases between.